Following are 25 T cell receptor beta chains from one sample sequenced in a study of human T cells and chemical hapten exposure. Each CDR3 protein gets one entry after TCRdb re-called the RACE reads with MiXCR. This table has around 85,000 distinct CDR3 sequences, 10% to 15% appearing once. Time point denoted: patch test 3, about 24 weeks after DPC sensitization. Noted treatment: therapeutic diphenylcyclopropenone sensitization with weekly scalp DPC. The sample in question was whole blood, obtained in connection with sensitization to the hapten diphenylcyclopropenone (DPC). The receptors come from a woman in her fifties or sixties with alopecia areata. Some clones in this sample may be carry-over from other donors' samples.

V usage is TRBV2 and J usage is TRBJ1-1; no clear D gene. The CDR3 is 11 residues long. Germline V gives CDR1 SNHLY, CDR2 FYNNEI. The V end was cut by 4 bases, the J end by 11 bases, with 11 bases between. In nucleotides, the CDR3 is TGTGCCAGCAGTGGCGGGTGGCCCGCTTTCTTT. Its translation: CASSGGWPAFF.

This clonotype was counted only a few times. The V and J genes are TRBV9 and TRBJ2-1; D is unresolved. This CDR3 comprises 15 residues. Trimming took 0 bases from V and 5 from J, leaving 12 bases between them. Germline-derived CDR1 and CDR2 are SGDLS and YYNGEE. CDR3 coding DNA: TGTGCCAGCAGCGTAGGCCGACGGGCCCACAATGAGCAGTTCTTC. As protein: CASSVGRRAHNEQFF.

The chain combines TRBV29-1 with TRBJ2-1, with 7 nucleotides matching TRBD2. The CDR3 length is 13 residues. Germline CDR1 and CDR2: SQVTM and ANQGSEA. V was pared by 4 bases and J by 10 bases, with 10 bases of the junction left unmatched. The CDR3 sequence is CSVAVLADVEQFF. In DNA form, the CDR3 reads TGCAGCGTTGCCGTGCTAGCGGACGTGGAGCAGTTCTTC.

The chain joins TRBV9 to TRBJ2-2; D uncertain. The CDR3 length is 13 residues. Trimming left V 4 bases short and J 0 bases short, with 4 bases between. CDR1 SGDLS and CDR2 YYNGEE come from the germline V gene. The CDR3 reads CASSPANTGELFF. The CDR3 DNA reads as TGTGCCAGCAGCCCGGCGAACACCGGGGAGCTGTTTTTT. The full variable domain, in which reference TRBV9 and TRBJ2-2 provide the parts outside the CDR3, is DSGVTQTPKHLITATGQRVTLRCSPRSGDLSVYWYQQSLDQGLQFLIQYYNGEERAKGNILERFSAQQFPDLHSELNLSSLELGDSALYFCASSPANTGELFFGEGSRLTVL.

The chain joins TRBV11-2 to TRBJ2-7; TRBD1 is a possible D gene (6 bases). This CDR3 contains 13 residues. CDR1 and CDR2 from the germline V gene are SGHAT and FQNNGV. V dropped 8 bases and J dropped 5 bases, with 16 bases sitting between them. The CDR3 nucleotides read TGTGCCAGCCAGACAGGATTGAGCCACGAGCAGTACTTC. Its protein is CASQTGLSHEQYF.

This clonotype occurred a few times. This chain uses TRBV5-1 with TRBJ2-5; the match to TRBD2 covers 14 bases. Germline assignment: CDR1 SGHRS and CDR2 YFSETQ. The CDR3 is made up of 16 amino acids. Trimming cost V 1 base and J 5 bases; bases outside gene matches: 4. The chain's CDR3 is CASSLTGLAGGETQYF. The CDR3 nucleotides are TGCGCCAGCAGCTTGACAGGACTAGCGGGAGGCGAGACCCAGTACTTC. Variable domain in full (rest from reference TRBV5-1 and TRBJ2-5): KAGVTQTPRYLIKTRGQQVTLSCSPISGHRSVSWYQQTPGQGLQFLFEYFSETQRNKGNFPGRFSGRQFSNSRSEMNVSTLELGDSALYLCASSLTGLAGGETQYFGPGTRLLVL.

This clonotype was observed a handful of times. This chain connects TRBV20-1 to TRBJ2-1, with 12 positions matching TRBD2. Germline V gene data show CDR1 as DFQATT and CDR2 as SNEGSKA (reference sequence). V gave up 6 bases and J gave up 9 bases; unmatched junction bases: 12. CDR3 length: 15 residues. CDR3 protein: CSAKTSGRGNGEQFF. DNA for the CDR3: TGCAGTGCAAAGACTAGCGGGAGAGGTAACGGTGAGCAGTTCTTC.

The V call is TRBV11-1, the J call TRBJ2-7, with D unresolved. This CDR3 has 11 residues. Looked up from germline, CDR1 is SGHAT and CDR2 is FQDESV (reference sequence). With 4 bases removed from V and 6 bases from J, the gap between germline ends came to 7 bases. CDR3 bases: TGTGCCAGCAGCTCAGGTTTCGAGCAGTACTTC. Residues: CASSSGFEQYF.

This rearrangement joins TRBV19 to TRBJ1-5, with D possibly being TRBD1 (6 bases). The CDR3 contains 15 residues. With 3 bases removed from V and 3 bases from J, the gap between germline ends came to 12 bases. Looked up from germline, CDR1 is LNHDA and CDR2 is SQIVND (reference sequence). The CDR3 reads CASSIGTGLNQPQHF. In DNA form, the CDR3 reads TGTGCCAGTAGTATTGGCACAGGGCTCAATCAGCCCCAGCATTTT.

This clonotype was seen many times. The gene calls are TRBV23-1 and TRBJ2-7; D remains unclear. TRBV23-1 is reported as an ORF; its role is uncertain. The CDR3 length is 15 residues. Deletions cut 1 base from V and 0 bases from J, with 10 bases between. The CDR3 DNA reads TGCGCCAGCAGTCAATGGCGGAAAAGCTCCTACGAGCAGTACTTC. Protein: CASSQWRKSSYEQYF.

The chain is built from TRBV11-3 and TRBJ2-2; D uncertain. V was clipped by 5 bases and J by 6 bases, with 22 bases between them. CDR1 is SGHNT, CDR2 YENEEA, per germline. CDR3 length equals 17 residues. CDR3 loop: CASSPAFPSPGAGELFF. The CDR3 DNA reads as TGTGCCAGCAGCCCAGCCTTCCCCTCTCCTGGGGCCGGGGAGCTGTTTTTT.

As for this clonotype: With a much larger clone just one base away, this may be a read error. The chain uses TRBV12-3 or TRBV12-4 and TRBJ1-1; D ambiguous. The CDR3 is 11 amino acids. CDR3 DNA: TGTGCCCGCAGCCGAAGGAGGGAGGCTTTCTTT. It is translated as CARSRRREAFF.

This clonotype came up once. A read error may be the cause here, since a much bigger clone is one base away. The chain uses TRBV10-3 and TRBJ2-7; 9 nucleotides line up with TRBD1. With V trimmed by 6 bases and J by 3 bases, 6 bases remained unmatched. Germline assignment: CDR1 ENHRY and CDR2 SYGVKD. CDR3 length: 14 residues. The CDR3 DNA follows: TGTGCCATCAGGTCGGGACAGGGAGGCTACGAGCAGTACTTC. Its protein is CAIRSGQGGYEQYF.

The chain links TRBV6-4 to TRBJ2-1, with a possible D match to TRBD2 (7 bases). CDR3 size: 15 residues. Between the trimmed V and J ends, which lost 3 bases and 0 bases, there was a span of 9 bases. Per germline, CDR1 MRHNA and CDR2 SNTAGT. The CDR3 DNA reads TGTGCCAGCAGTGATGGGGGGGCCTCCTACAATGAGCAGTTCTTC. Translation: CASSDGGASYNEQFF.

The chain links TRBV5-1 to TRBJ2-1; 7 nucleotides match TRBD2. Germline CDR1 and CDR2: SGHRS and YFSETQ. This CDR3 is 15 amino acids long. The trim removed 0 bases at V and 6 bases at J, leaving 6 bases unmatched. CDR3 sequence: CASSLGREVVNEQFF. The CDR3 nucleotides read TGCGCCAGCAGCTTGGGACGGGAGGTCGTCAATGAGCAGTTCTTC.

Only a few counts were recorded for this clonotype. This rearrangement joins TRBV20-1 to TRBJ2-3, with 7 nucleotides matching TRBD1. The CDR3 is made up of 13 amino acids. The junction had 5 bases not matched to a gene; V was cut back by 5 bases and J by 3 bases. CDR1 is DFQATT and CDR2 is SNEGSKA in the germline V gene (reference sequence). The CDR3 spells CSAPGGSTDTQYF. In nucleotides, the CDR3 is TGCAGTGCTCCAGGGGGTTCGACAGATACGCAGTATTTT.

This clonotype showed up just a few times. The genes are TRBV12-3 or TRBV12-4 and TRBJ2-1; D is unresolved. The CDR3 runs to 14 residues. Trimming shortened V by 3 bases and J by 7 bases, and 13 bases separated the two germline ends. CDR3 loop: CASSFLRLGNEQFF. CDR3 sequence (DNA): TGTGCCAGCAGTTTTCTCCGCCTGGGGAATGAGCAGTTCTTC.

In this sample, this clonotype turned up many times. The V and J genes are TRBV20-1 and TRBJ2-1; no clear D. CDR3 length: 14 residues. CDR1 and CDR2 (germline): DFQATT, SNEGSKA (reference sequence). Trimming cost V 5 bases and J 3 bases, with 14 bases left between them. The CDR3 reads CSAPTPLGYNEQFF. For the CDR3, the DNA is TGCAGTGCTCCCACCCCTCTCGGCTACAATGAGCAGTTCTTC.

At least ten counts were recorded for this clonotype. The chain has TRBV11-2 and TRBJ1-1; D might be TRBD1 (5 bases). This CDR3 has 14 amino acids. Trimming took 5 bases from V and 0 from J, leaving 10 bases between them. Germline-derived CDR1 and CDR2 are SGHAT and FQNNGV. CDR3 nucleotide sequence: TGTGCCAGCAGCCAGAACAGGTTGAACACTGAAGCTTTCTTT. Its protein product is CASSQNRLNTEAFF.

The genes are TRBV20-1 and TRBJ1-1, with D maybe TRBD1 (6 bases). CDR3 length equals 13 residues. V lost 6 bases and J lost 7, with 18 bases in between. Germline-derived CDR1 and CDR2 are DFQATT and SNEGSKA (reference sequence). As DNA, the CDR3 is TGCAGTGCCCCCGGGACACAGGGATTTGAAGCTTTCTTT. As protein: CSAPGTQGFEAFF.

This clonotype was found many times. This chain uses TRBV6-5 with TRBJ1-1, with TRBD1 as a possible D gene (5 bases). This CDR3 is built from 15 residues. Deletions cut 6 bases from V and 1 base from J, with 15 bases between. CDR1 and CDR2 from the germline V gene are MNHEY and SVGAGI. CDR3 protein: CASSPPGRGNTEAFF. CDR3 in DNA: TGTGCCAGCAGCCCCCCAGGGAGAGGGAACACTGAAGCTTTCTTT.

The table lists this clonotype with many counts. The DNA for the CDR3 is TGTGCCAGCAGTGCTAGCGGGAACCATGAGCAGTTCTTC. It codes for CASSASGNHEQFF. V gene TRBV6-2 or TRBV6-3 combines with J gene TRBJ2-1, with 9 bases lining up with TRBD2. The CDR3 totals 13 residues. Looked up from germline, CDR1 is MNHEY and CDR2 is SVGEGT. Germline trimming cut 5 bases from V and 8 bases from J; bases unmatched to any gene: 4.

There are many counts of this clonotype. J is TRBJ2-5 and V is TRBV29-1; D remains ambiguous. The CDR3 spans 13 residues. V was trimmed by 2 bases and J by 1 base, leaving 8 bases between them. Germline V gives CDR1 SQVTM, CDR2 ANQGSEA. The CDR3 sequence: CSVEFGIQETQYF. The CDR3 region has the DNA TGCAGCGTTGAATTCGGTATCCAAGAGACCCAGTACTTC.

This clonotype occurred a few times. This rearrangement joins TRBV7-9 to TRBJ1-6, with D possibly matching TRBD1 (5 bases). The CDR3 is 15 amino acids. Germline V gene sequence: CDR1 SEHNR, CDR2 FQNEAQ (reference sequence). V was pared by 4 bases and J by 7 bases, with 14 bases between. As DNA, the CDR3 is TGTGCCAGCAGCTCGACGGGACTGACGAATTCACCCCTCCACTTT. Protein: CASSSTGLTNSPLHF.

Many counts were recorded for this clonotype. V usage is TRBV6-6 and J usage is TRBJ1-1; 9 positions agree with TRBD1. CDR1 is MNHNY, CDR2 SVGAGI, per germline (reference sequence). V shed 7 bases, J shed 4 bases, and the junction held 7 bases outside the gene matches. The CDR3 covers 14 residues. CDR3 sequence: CASNIDRGITEAFF. The CDR3 DNA follows: TGTGCCAGCAATATAGACAGGGGGATCACTGAAGCTTTCTTT.